Below, 8 T cell receptor beta chains from the same sample are listed, as sequenced in a study of control samples from healthy donors and cancer patients. Some clones are missing from TCRdb's copy, which holds only in-frame ones; the method was immunoSEQ multiplex PCR. The sample has 100,000 to 120,000 clones; approximately 82% are singletons. The specimen was blood. The receptors come from a man aged 18 to 30 in good health.

The chain combines TRBV15 with TRBJ1-2; TRBD1 might be the D (5 bases). The CDR3 is made up of 16 amino acids. The germline V gene has CDR1 LNHNV and CDR2 YYDKDF (reference sequence). V shed 4 bases and J shed 7 bases, with 22 bases lying between them. CDR3 sequence: CATSMGFVETVVGYTF. The DNA for the CDR3 is TGTGCCACCAGCATGGGGTTCGTAGAGACAGTCGTTGGCTACACCTTC.

This clone was found once. The chain employs TRBV3-1 (or the pseudogene TRBV3-2) and TRBJ2-7; D gene unclear. The germline gives CDR1 LGHDT, CDR2 YNNKEL (reference sequence). Trimming took 0 bases from V and 3 from J, leaving 3 bases between them. This CDR3 contains 12 residues. This CDR3 reads CASSQDDYEQYF. In nucleotides, the CDR3 is TGTGCCAGCAGCCAAGATGACTACGAGCAGTACTTC.

The chain couples TRBV4-1 to TRBJ1-1; 8 nucleotides match TRBD1. The CDR3 extends over 14 amino acids. Germline assignment: CDR1 MGHRA and CDR2 YSYEKL. V was pared by 4 bases and J by 3 bases, with 4 bases of the junction left unmatched. CDR3 residues: CASSPGQGDTEAFF. CDR3 in DNA: TGCGCCAGCAGCCCAGGACAGGGTGACACTGAAGCTTTCTTT.

The chain employs TRBV7-9 and TRBJ1-2, with 7 bases fitting TRBD1. The CDR3 is made up of 16 amino acids. V shed 5 bases, J shed 4 bases, and the junction held 13 bases outside the gene matches. In germline, CDR1 is SEHNR, CDR2 FQNEAQ (reference sequence). In DNA, the CDR3 is TGTGCCAGCAGCAAGGGGACAGCTCGGGGCGGCTATGGCTACACCTTC. Translated, it gives CASSKGTARGGYGYTF.

V usage is TRBV9 and J usage is TRBJ1-3; D is unclear. The CDR3 has 16 residues. Germline V gene sequence: CDR1 SGDLS, CDR2 YYNGEE. Trimming removed 4 bases from V and 0 bases from J, with 14 bases in between. This CDR3 reads CASSTGNAGSGNTIYF. The DNA for the CDR3 is TGTGCCAGCAGCACGGGGAACGCCGGCTCTGGAAACACCATATATTTT.

The CDR3 protein is CASSRPGQGFGYTF. CDR3 DNA sequence: TGTGCCAGCAGTCGACCGGGACAGGGGTTTGGCTACACCTTC. The chain employs TRBV28 and TRBJ1-2; 10 bases are shared with TRBD1. Trimming cost V 5 bases and J 7 bases; bases outside gene matches: 7. Looked up from germline, CDR1 is MDHEN and CDR2 is SYDVKM. The CDR3 loop spans 14 amino acids.

This clone was observed a few times. CDR3 nucleotide sequence: TGTGCCAGCAGTGCGGACAGGGGAAATCAGCCCCAGCATTTT. Residues: CASSADRGNQPQHF. The rearrangement joins TRBV2 to TRBJ1-5; 9 bases line up with TRBD1. The CDR3 is 14 residues long. The trim removed 4 bases at V and 4 bases at J, leaving 2 bases unmatched. CDR1 and CDR2 from the germline V gene are SNHLY and FYNNEI.

For the CDR3, the DNA is TGTGCCAGCAGTTACGGGACAGTTAATCAGCCCCAGCATTTT. It specifies CASSYGTVNQPQHF. This chain links TRBV6-2 or TRBV6-3 with TRBJ1-5; TRBD1 aligns across 7 bases. V shed 2 bases, J shed 4 bases, and the junction held 2 bases outside the gene matches. In germline, CDR1 is MNHEY, CDR2 SVGEGT. The CDR3 runs to 14 residues.